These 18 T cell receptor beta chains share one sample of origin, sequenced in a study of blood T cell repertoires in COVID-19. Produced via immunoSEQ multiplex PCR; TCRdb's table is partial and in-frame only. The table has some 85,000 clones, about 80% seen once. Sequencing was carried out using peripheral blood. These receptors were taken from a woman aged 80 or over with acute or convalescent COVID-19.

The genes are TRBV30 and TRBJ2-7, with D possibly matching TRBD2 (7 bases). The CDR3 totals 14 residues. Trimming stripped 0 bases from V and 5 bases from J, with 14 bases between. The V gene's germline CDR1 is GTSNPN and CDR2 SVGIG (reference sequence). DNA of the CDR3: TGTGCCTGGAGTGTGGGGGGGGCCCTTCACGAGCAGTACTTC. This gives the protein CAWSVGGALHEQYF. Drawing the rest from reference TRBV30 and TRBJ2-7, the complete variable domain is SQTIHQWPATLVQPVGSPLSLECTVEGTSNPNLYWYRQAAGRGLQLLFYSVGIGQISSEVPQNLSASRPQDRQFILSSKKLLLSDSGFYLCAWSVGGALHEQYFGPGTRLTVT.

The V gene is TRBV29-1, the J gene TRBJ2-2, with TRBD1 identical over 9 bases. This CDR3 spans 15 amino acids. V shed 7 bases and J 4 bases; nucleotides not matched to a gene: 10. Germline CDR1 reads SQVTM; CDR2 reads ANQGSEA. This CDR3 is CSASRDRVTTGELFF. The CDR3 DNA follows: TGCAGCGCGTCCAGGGACAGGGTGACCACCGGGGAGCTGTTTTTT.

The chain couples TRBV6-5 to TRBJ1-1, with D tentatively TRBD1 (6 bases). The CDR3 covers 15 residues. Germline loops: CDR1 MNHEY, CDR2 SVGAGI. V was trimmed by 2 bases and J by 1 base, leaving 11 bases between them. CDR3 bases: TGTGCCAGCAGTTACCGGGACAACGCGAACACTGAAGCTTTCTTT. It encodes CASSYRDNANTEAFF.

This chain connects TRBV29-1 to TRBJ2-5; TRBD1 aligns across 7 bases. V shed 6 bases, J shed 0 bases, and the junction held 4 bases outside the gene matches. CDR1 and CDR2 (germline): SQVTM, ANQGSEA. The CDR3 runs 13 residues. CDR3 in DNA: TGCAGCGTAGTAGGGACAGACCAAGAGACCCAGTACTTC. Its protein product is CSVVGTDQETQYF.

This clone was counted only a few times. The CDR3 bases are TGTGCCAGCGCGGGGCTGGAGACCCAGTACTTC. As protein: CASAGLETQYF. This chain connects TRBV2 to TRBJ2-5; D is perhaps TRBD2 (6 bases). There are 11 residues in the CDR3. V was cut by 8 bases and J by 5 bases, with 9 bases left in between. From germline, CDR1 is SNHLY and CDR2 FYNNEI.

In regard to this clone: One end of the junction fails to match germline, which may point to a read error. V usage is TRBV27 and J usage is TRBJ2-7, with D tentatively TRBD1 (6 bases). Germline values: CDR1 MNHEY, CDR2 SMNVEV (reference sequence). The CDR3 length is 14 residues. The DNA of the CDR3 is TGTGCCAGCCGTTTCCGGGACACCTCCTACGAGCAGTACTTC. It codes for CASRFRDTSYEQYF.

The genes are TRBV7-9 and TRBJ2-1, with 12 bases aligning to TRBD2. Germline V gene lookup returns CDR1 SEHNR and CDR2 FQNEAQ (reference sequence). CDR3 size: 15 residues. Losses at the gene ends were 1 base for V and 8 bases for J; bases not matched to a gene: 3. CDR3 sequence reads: CASSLGTSGADEQFF. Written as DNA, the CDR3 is TGTGCCAGCAGCTTAGGGACTAGCGGGGCCGATGAGCAGTTCTTC.

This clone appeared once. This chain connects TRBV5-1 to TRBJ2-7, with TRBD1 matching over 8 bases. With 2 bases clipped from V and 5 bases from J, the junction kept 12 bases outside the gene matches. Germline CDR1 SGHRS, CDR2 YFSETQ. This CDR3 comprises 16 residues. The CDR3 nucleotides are TGCGCCAGCAGCTTTCTCCCAGCCGGACAGGGCCACGAGCAGTACTTC. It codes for CASSFLPAGQGHEQYF.

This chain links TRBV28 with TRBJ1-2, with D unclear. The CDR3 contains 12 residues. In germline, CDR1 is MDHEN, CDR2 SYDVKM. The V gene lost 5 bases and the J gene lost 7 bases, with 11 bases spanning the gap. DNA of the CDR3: TGTGCCAGCAGTAACCGGGAGGTTGGCTACACCTTC. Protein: CASSNREVGYTF.

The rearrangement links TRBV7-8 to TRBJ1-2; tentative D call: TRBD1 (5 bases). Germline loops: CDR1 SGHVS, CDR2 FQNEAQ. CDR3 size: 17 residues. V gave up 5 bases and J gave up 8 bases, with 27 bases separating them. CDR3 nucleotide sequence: TGTGCCAGCAGCCCGTTCCATCCGGACAAACCCATTCGGGGCTACACCTTC. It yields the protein CASSPFHPDKPIRGYTF.

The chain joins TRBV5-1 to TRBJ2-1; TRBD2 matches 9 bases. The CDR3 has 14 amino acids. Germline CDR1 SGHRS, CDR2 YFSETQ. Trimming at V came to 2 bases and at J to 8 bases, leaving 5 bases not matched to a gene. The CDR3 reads CASSLAGGWDEQFF. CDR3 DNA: TGCGCCAGCAGCTTAGCGGGAGGCTGGGATGAGCAGTTCTTC.

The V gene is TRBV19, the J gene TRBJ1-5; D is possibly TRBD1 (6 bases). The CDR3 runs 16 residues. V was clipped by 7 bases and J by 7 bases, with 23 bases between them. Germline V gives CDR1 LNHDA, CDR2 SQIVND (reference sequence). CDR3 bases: TGTGCCAGTACCAGGGGAGGGGCAGGGATGCGGCAGCCCCAGCATTTT. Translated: CASTRGGAGMRQPQHF. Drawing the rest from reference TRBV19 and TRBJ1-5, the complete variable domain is DGGITQSPKYLFRKEGQNVTLSCEQNLNHDAMYWYRQDPGQGLRLIYYSQIVNDFQKGDIAEGYSVSREKKESFPLTVTSAQKNPTAFYLCASTRGGAGMRQPQHFGDGTRLSIL.

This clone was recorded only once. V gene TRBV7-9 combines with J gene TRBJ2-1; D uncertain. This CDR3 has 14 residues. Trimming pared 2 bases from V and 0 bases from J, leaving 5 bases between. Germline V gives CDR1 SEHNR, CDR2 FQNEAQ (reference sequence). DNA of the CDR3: TGTGCCAGCAGCTTATCGAGCTCCTACAATGAGCAGTTCTTC. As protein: CASSLSSSYNEQFF.

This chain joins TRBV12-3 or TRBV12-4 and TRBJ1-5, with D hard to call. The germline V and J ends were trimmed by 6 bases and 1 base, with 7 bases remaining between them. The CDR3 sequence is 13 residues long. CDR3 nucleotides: TGTGCCAGCAGCTACCGGAGCAATCAGCCCCAGCATTTT. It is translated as CASSYRSNQPQHF.

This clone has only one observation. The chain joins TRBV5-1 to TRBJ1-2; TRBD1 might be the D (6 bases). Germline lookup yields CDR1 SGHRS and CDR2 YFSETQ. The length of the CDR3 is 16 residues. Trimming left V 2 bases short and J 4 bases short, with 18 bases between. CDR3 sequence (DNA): TGCGCCAGCAGCTTTTTGGACAGTTCGATCGTCTATGGCTACACCTTC. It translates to CASSFLDSSIVYGYTF.

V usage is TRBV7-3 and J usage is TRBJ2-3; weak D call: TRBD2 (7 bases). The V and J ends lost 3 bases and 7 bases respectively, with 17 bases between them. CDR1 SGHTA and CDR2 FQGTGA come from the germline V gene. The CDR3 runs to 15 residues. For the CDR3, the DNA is TGTGCCAGCAGCTTCGGGACATTGGGACTACATACGCAGTATTTT. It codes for CASSFGTLGLHTQYF.

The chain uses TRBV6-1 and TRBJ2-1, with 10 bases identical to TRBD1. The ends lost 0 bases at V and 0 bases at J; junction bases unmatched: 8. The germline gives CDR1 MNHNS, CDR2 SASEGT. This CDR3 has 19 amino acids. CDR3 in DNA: TGTGCCAGCAGTGAAGCGCGGAGACAGGGGGCTTTCTCCTACAATGAGCAGTTCTTC. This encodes CASSEARRQGAFSYNEQFF.

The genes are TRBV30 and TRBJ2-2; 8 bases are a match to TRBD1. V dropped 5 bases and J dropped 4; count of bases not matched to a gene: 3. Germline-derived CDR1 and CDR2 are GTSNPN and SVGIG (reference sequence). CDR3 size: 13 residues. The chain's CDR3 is CAWRTGTTGELFF. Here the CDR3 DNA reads TGTGCCTGGCGGACAGGGACCACCGGGGAGCTGTTTTTT.